These 19 T cell receptor beta chains were all obtained from the same sample, sequenced in a study of Graves' ophthalmopathy and Graves' hyperthyroidism. RNA transcripts were the source from which TCR beta CDR3 regions were amplified. After a first-round RT-PCR with HTBI primers, a second-round multiplex PCR was run. TCRdb redid the calling of the multiplex PCR reads with MiXCR, one entry per CDR3 protein. Found here are roughly 610,000 distinct CDR3 sequences, 20% to 25% of them singletons; the top ten hold more than 5.5%. The sequencing input was peripheral blood. The receptor set was obtained from a woman aged 18-35 years with stable Graves' hyperthyroidism. Some clones in this sample may be carry-over from other donors' samples.

The chain uses TRBV15 and TRBJ1-3; unclear D gene. Germline-derived CDR1 and CDR2 are LNHNV and YYDKDF (reference sequence). Trimming pared 5 bases from V and 8 bases from J, leaving 16 bases between. The length of the CDR3 is 14 residues. CDR3 sequence: CATSSLEIRDTIYF. The DNA for the CDR3 is TGTGCCACCAGCTCCTTGGAGATAAGGGACACCATATATTTT.

V is TRBV18 and J is TRBJ2-7; D is uncertain. CDR3 size: 14 residues. Trimming stripped 3 bases from V and 2 bases from J, with 11 bases between. Germline V CDR1 and CDR2: KGHSH, LQKENI. The CDR3 DNA reads TGTGCCAGCTCACCCCCTTCCGTGACCTACGAGCAGTACTTC. It is translated as CASSPPSVTYEQYF. Using reference TRBV18 and TRBJ2-7 for the parts outside the CDR3, the full variable domain is NAGVMQNPRHLVRRRGQEARLRCSPMKGHSHVYWYRQLPEEGLKFMVYLQKENIIDESGMPKERFSAEFPKEGPSILRIQQVVRGDSAAYFCASSPPSVTYEQYFGPGTRLTVT.

This clonotype has at least ten counts. This chain connects TRBV15 to TRBJ2-2; no reliable D call. Germline CDR1 is LNHNV and CDR2 is YYDKDF (reference sequence). The CDR3 extends over 14 amino acids. Between the trimmed V and J ends, which lost 0 bases and 3 bases, there was a span of 5 bases. The CDR3 DNA sequence: TGTGCCACCAGCAGAGACCGTCACACCGGGGAGCTGTTTTTT. Protein: CATSRDRHTGELFF.

This clonotype was seen at least ten times. V usage is TRBV20-1 and J usage is TRBJ1-2; 7 bases are shared with TRBD1. V dropped 6 bases and J dropped 8; count of bases not matched to a gene: 9. Germline loops: CDR1 DFQATT, CDR2 SNEGSKA (reference sequence). CDR3 length: 12 amino acids. CDR3 residues: CSARETGQGYTF. CDR3 DNA: TGCAGTGCGAGGGAGACAGGGCAGGGCTACACCTTC.

This clonotype was seen ten or more times. The chain recombines TRBV10-3 with TRBJ1-6, with a tentative D call TRBD1 (5 bases). Trimming shortened V by 8 bases and J by 4 bases, and 15 bases separated the two germline ends. CDR1 ENHRY and CDR2 SYGVKD come from the germline V gene. CDR3 length: 15 residues. The CDR3 loop is CAIRSEGPYNSPLHF. CDR3 nucleotide sequence: TGTGCCATCCGTTCCGAGGGACCATATAATTCACCCCTCCACTTT.

This clonotype was detected a few times. This rearrangement joins TRBV12-3 or TRBV12-4 to TRBJ1-3; no firm D call. CDR3 size: 11 residues. V was trimmed by 8 bases and J by 5 bases, leaving 7 bases between them. The CDR3 DNA is TGTGCCAGCGGATGGAGAAACACCATATATTTT. Its translation: CASGWRNTIYF.

The chain carries TRBV4-1 and TRBJ1-1, with a tentative D call TRBD1 (6 bases). Trimming pared 4 bases from V and 1 base from J, leaving 13 bases between. From germline, CDR1 is MGHRA and CDR2 YSYEKL. The CDR3 has 15 amino acids. Written as DNA, the CDR3 is TGCGCCAGCAGCCTGAGAGGGGGAAGGAACACTGAAGCTTTCTTT. Translation gives CASSLRGGRNTEAFF.

This clonotype was seen many times. J is TRBJ1-2 and V is TRBV5-6; D remains ambiguous. Germline V gene lookup returns CDR1 SGHDT and CDR2 YYEEEE. This CDR3 has 15 residues. The V and J ends lost 3 bases and 3 bases respectively, with 15 bases between them. CDR3 DNA sequence: TGTGCCAGCAGCTACAAAAGCTGGGCATACTATGGCTACACCTTC. Translation: CASSYKSWAYYGYTF.

The table lists this clonotype with many counts. The rearrangement uses TRBV15 and TRBJ2-5, with a possible D match to TRBD1 (7 bases). This CDR3 has 14 residues. V lost 6 bases and J lost 5, with 16 bases in between. The germline V gene encodes CDR1 LNHNV and CDR2 YYDKDF (reference sequence). CDR3: CATRLQGGRETQYF. CDR3 bases: TGTGCCACCAGACTCCAGGGGGGCAGGGAGACCCAGTACTTC.

This clonotype was recorded many times. J is TRBJ2-5 and V is TRBV18; D gene unclear. CDR1 and CDR2 from the germline V gene are KGHSH and LQKENI. With 0 bases removed from V and 1 base from J, the gap between germline ends came to 6 bases. This CDR3 has 14 amino acids. The chain's CDR3 is CASSPPQTQETQYF. CDR3 nucleotides: TGTGCCAGCTCACCACCCCAGACCCAAGAGACCCAGTACTTC. The full variable domain, its missing parts supplied by reference TRBV18 and TRBJ2-5, is NAGVMQNPRHLVRRRGQEARLRCSPMKGHSHVYWYRQLPEEGLKFMVYLQKENIIDESGMPKERFSAEFPKEGPSILRIQQVVRGDSAAYFCASSPPQTQETQYFGPGTRLLVL.

This clonotype was seen many times. V is TRBV30 and J is TRBJ2-5, with D hard to call. CDR1 is GTSNPN and CDR2 is SVGIG in the germline V gene (reference sequence). The ends were cut back, 2 bases at V and 5 bases at J, with 6 bases in the middle. The CDR3 is 11 amino acids. As DNA, the CDR3 is TGTGCCTGGAGTCCCCGGGAGACCCAGTACTTC. Translating gives CAWSPRETQYF.

This clonotype was seen at least ten times. The gene calls are TRBV20-1 and TRBJ2-7, with D perhaps matching TRBD2 (6 bases). The CDR3 sequence is 16 residues long. V was clipped by 0 bases and J by 2 bases, with 17 bases between them. The germline V gene encodes CDR1 DFQATT and CDR2 SNEGSKA (reference sequence). The CDR3 DNA sequence: TGCAGTGCTAGAGATGGAGCCGGGACTGGGACCTACGAGCAGTACTTC. Translated, it gives CSARDGAGTGTYEQYF.

This clonotype was detected only once. V is TRBV28 and J is TRBJ1-1; perhaps TRBD1 as D (5 bases). This CDR3 has 16 amino acids. Deletions cut 4 bases from V and 1 base from J, with 16 bases between. CDR1 is MDHEN, CDR2 SYDVKM, per germline. The CDR3 nucleotides read TGTGCCAGCAGTTGGGACCCTGAGGTTGCGAACACTGAAGCTTTCTTT. Protein sequence: CASSWDPEVANTEAFF.

In its sample, this clonotype was seen many times. The chain uses TRBV29-1 and TRBJ2-7; 7 bases line up with TRBD2. V dropped 3 bases and J dropped 3; count of bases not matched to a gene: 5. Germline CDR1 reads SQVTM; CDR2 reads ANQGSEA. This CDR3 is 13 amino acids long. The CDR3 region has the DNA TGCAGCGTTGACCGCGGGGGAAACTACGAGCAGTACTTC. Protein: CSVDRGGNYEQYF.

This chain connects TRBV6-1 to TRBJ2-7; TRBD1 aligns across 9 bases. Germline loops: CDR1 MNHNS, CDR2 SASEGT. Unmatched junction bases numbered 9, after V lost 5 bases and J lost 4 bases. The CDR3 covers 15 residues. The CDR3 DNA reads as TGTGCCAGCAGTCCAAACAGGGGGCGCGTTTACGAGCAGTACTTC. Amino acids: CASSPNRGRVYEQYF.

The chain recombines TRBV5-1 with TRBJ2-7; no firm D call. V shed 0 bases and J shed 0 bases, with 10 bases lying between them. The CDR3 spans 15 residues. Germline V gene sequence: CDR1 SGHRS, CDR2 YFSETQ. Here the CDR3 DNA reads TGCGCCAGCAGCTTGGGGCCCGACGCCTCCTACGAGCAGTACTTC. Translation gives CASSLGPDASYEQYF.

The chain employs TRBV11-1 and TRBJ1-1, with 7 bases lining up with TRBD1. This CDR3 spans 16 amino acids. V lost 7 bases, J lost 1 base, and 12 bases stayed unmatched. Germline V gene data show CDR1 as SGHAT and CDR2 as FQDESV (reference sequence). The CDR3 here is CASTPTGGQANTEAFF. DNA of the CDR3: TGTGCCAGCACGCCCACAGGAGGACAGGCGAACACTGAAGCTTTCTTT.

There are many counts of this clonotype. The chain has TRBV6-1 and TRBJ1-3; D is unclear. This CDR3 has 13 amino acids. Germline V CDR1 and CDR2: MNHNS, SASEGT. The V gene lost 6 bases and the J gene lost 0 bases, with 6 bases spanning the gap. The CDR3 DNA sequence: TGTGCCAGCAGCGGAATCTCTGGAAACACCATATATTTT. Translation gives CASSGISGNTIYF.

Many counts were recorded for this clonotype. V and J are TRBV5-1 and TRBJ2-2; 13 nucleotides align to TRBD2. The ends lost 4 bases at V and 7 bases at J; junction bases unmatched: 10. The CDR3 extends over 17 amino acids. Germline lookup yields CDR1 SGHRS and CDR2 YFSETQ. DNA for the CDR3: TGCGCCAGCAGCCCCTGGACTAGCGGGGGAGTTAACGGGGAGCTGTTTTTT. This translates into CASSPWTSGGVNGELFF.